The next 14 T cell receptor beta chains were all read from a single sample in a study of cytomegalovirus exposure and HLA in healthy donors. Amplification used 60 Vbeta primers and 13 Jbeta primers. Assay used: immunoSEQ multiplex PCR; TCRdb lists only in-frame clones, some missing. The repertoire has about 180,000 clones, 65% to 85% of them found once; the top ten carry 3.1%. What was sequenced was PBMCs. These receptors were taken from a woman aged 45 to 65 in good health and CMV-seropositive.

CDR3 loop: CAISEWGGDQPQHF. CDR3 DNA: TGTGCCATCAGTGAGTGGGGAGGGGATCAGCCCCAGCATTTT. V usage is TRBV10-3 and J usage is TRBJ1-5; TRBD1 might be the D (5 bases). Trimming took off 1 base at V and 5 bases at J, with 9 bases between the two ends. The CDR3 extends over 14 amino acids. Germline lookup yields CDR1 ENHRY and CDR2 SYGVKD.

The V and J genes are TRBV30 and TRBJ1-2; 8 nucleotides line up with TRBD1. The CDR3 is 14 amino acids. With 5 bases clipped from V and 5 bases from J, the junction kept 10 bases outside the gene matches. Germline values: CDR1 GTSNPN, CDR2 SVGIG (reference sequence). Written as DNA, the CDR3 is TGTGCCTGGGGCCAGGGGGCTTCGGGGTATGGCTACACCTTC. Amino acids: CAWGQGASGYGYTF.

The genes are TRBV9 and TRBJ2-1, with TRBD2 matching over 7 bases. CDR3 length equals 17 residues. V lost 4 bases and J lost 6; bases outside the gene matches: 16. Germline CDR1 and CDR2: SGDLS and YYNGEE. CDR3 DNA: TGTGCCAGCAGCCGGCGCTCTCGGGGAGGGGACCTCAATGAGCAGTTCTTC. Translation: CASSRRSRGGDLNEQFF.

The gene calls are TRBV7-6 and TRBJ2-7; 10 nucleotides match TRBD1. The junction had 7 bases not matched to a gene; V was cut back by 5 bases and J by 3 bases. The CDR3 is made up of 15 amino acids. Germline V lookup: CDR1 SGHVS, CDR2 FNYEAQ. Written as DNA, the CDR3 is TGTGCCAGCAGCCCGGCCGGGACAGGGGACTACGAGCAGTACTTC. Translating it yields CASSPAGTGDYEQYF.

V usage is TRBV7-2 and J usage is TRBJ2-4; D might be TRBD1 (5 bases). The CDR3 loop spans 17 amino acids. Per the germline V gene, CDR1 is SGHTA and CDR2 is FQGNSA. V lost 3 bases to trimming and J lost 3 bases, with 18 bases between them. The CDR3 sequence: CASSFRGNSANKNIQYF. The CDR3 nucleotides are TGTGCCAGCAGCTTTAGGGGAAACAGCGCTAACAAAAACATTCAGTACTTC.

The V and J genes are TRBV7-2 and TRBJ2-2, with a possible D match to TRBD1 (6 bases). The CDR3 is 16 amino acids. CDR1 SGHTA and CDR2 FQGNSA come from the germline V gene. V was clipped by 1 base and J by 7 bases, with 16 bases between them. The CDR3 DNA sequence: TGTGCCAGCAGCTTAGACTCAGGGGCCCGGGGCGGGGAGCTGTTTTTT. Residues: CASSLDSGARGGELFF.

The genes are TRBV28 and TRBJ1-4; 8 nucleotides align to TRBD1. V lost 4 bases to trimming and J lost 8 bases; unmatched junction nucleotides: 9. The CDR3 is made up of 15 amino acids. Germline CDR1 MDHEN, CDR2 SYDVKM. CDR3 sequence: CASSSHRGLGEKLFF. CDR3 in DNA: TGTGCCAGCAGTTCCCACAGGGGGTTGGGGGAAAAACTGTTTTTT.

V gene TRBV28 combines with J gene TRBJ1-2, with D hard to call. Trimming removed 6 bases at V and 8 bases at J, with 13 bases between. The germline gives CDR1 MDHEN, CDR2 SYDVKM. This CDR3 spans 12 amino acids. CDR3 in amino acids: CASSGAGGGYTF. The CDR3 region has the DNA TGTGCCAGCAGCGGCGCGGGAGGCGGCTACACCTTC.

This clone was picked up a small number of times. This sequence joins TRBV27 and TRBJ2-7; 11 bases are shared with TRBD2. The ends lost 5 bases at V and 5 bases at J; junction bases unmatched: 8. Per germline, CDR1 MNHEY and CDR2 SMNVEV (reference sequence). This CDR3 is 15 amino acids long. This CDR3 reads CASSRPVAGGNEQYF. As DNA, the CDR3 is TGTGCCAGCAGTCGCCCGGTAGCGGGAGGGAACGAGCAGTACTTC.

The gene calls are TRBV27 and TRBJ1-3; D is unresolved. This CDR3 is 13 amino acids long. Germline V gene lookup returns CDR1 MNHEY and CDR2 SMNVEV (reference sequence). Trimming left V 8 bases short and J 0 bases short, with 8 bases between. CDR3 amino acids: CASGTSSGNTIYF. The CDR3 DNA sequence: TGTGCCAGCGGTACTTCCTCTGGAAACACCATATATTTT.

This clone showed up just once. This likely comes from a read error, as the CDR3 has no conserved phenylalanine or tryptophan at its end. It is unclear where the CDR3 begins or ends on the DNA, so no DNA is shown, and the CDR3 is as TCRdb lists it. The CDR3 region is CASSLTSGRALS. This sequence joins TRBV21-1 and TRBJ2-4; TRBD2 was called by the table and not checked on the DNA. TRBV21-1 is assigned pseudogene status. The CDR3 is made up of 12 amino acids, end residues included.

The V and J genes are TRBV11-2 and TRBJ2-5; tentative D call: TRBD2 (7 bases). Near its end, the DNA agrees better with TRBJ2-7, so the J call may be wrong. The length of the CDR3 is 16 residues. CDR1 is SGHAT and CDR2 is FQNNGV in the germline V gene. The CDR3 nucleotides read TGTGCCAGCAGCTTAGAGGGGGGGGCCACCTCCTACGAGCAGTACTTC. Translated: CASSLEGGATSYEQYF.

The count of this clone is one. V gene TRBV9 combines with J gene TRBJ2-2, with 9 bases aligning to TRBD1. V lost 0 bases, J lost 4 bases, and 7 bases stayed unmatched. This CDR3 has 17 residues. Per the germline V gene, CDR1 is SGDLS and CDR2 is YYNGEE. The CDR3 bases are TGTGCCAGCAGCGTAGCTACGACAGGGGGTCGCACCGGGGAGCTGTTTTTT. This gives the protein CASSVATTGGRTGELFF.

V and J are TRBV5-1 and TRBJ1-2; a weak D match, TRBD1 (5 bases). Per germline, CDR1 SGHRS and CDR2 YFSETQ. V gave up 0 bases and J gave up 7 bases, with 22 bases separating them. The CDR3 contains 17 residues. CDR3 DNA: TGCGCCAGCAGCTTGGCCGCTGTCTCGTGGGGGGATGGTGGCTACACCTTC. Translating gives CASSLAAVSWGDGGYTF.